These T cell receptor beta chains were read from a single sample in a study of shared clonotypes between healthy human individuals. Only in-frame clones appear in the TCRdb table, and some are missing; sequencing was by immunoSEQ multiplex PCR. The sample includes millions of clones, about 95% of them seen just once. Sequencing was performed on naive CD8+ T cells sorted from blood. These receptors originate from a young man in good health. Both conserved end residues are trimmed from each CDR3.

TRBV28	13	TRBJ1-6	ASSLRAGDDSPLH
TRBV10-2	12	TRBJ2-5	ASTDTRGPETQY
TRBV4-1	12	TRBJ1-1	ASSLSPLGTEAF
TRBV7-9	12	TRBJ2-5	ASSSYGEQETQY
TRBV18	12	TRBJ2-3	ASSLADPGDTQY
TRBV4-1	13	TRBJ1-1	ASSQVGGRNTEAF
TRBV29-1	10	TRBJ2-1	SAESGGNEQF
TRBV5-4	12	TRBJ1-6	ASSSGVGNSPLH
TRBV10-3	12	TRBJ1-4	AISDLNIGEKLF
TRBV7-2	14	TRBJ2-1	ASSLVHSTGINEQF
TRBV12-1	18	TRBJ2-1	ASRTPRTSGGIKSYNEQF
TRBV5-4	14	TRBJ2-1	ASSPIQGLSYNEQF
TRBV6-5	14	TRBJ2-7	ASSYSTGQQSYEQY
TRBV27	15	TRBJ2-3	ASSSPSGGAGTDTQY
TRBV13	13	TRBJ2-3	ASSWTSGNTDTQY
TRBV7-8	12	TRBJ1-1	ASSPRHGNTEAF
TRBV6-1	12	TRBJ1-1	ASVSVGSYTEAF
TRBV6-5	13	TRBJ1-2	ASSRFDGASYGYT
TRBV6-5	12	TRBJ2-1	ASSEGGKGNEQF
TRBV7-9	8	TRBJ2-1	ASSSVEQF
TRBV4-3	16	TRBJ2-7	ASSHGTSGSGGPYEQY
TRBV15	15	TRBJ1-1	ATSPDLLQEMNTEAF
TRBV5-1	14	TRBJ2-7	ASSFDGLADLYEQY
TRBV5-6	12	TRBJ2-2	ASSFLSGAGELF
TRBV28	10	TRBJ1-5	ASSLWGQPQH
TRBV6-6	14	TRBJ2-3	ASSYNSGTSTDTQY
TRBV7-2	10	TRBJ2-1	ASSGGGIEQF
TRBV5-4	10	TRBJ2-1	ASSLRGAEQF
TRBV6-1	12	TRBJ1-4	ASRAGQGNEKLF
TRBV6-1	13	TRBJ2-7	ASSEAGGLTYEQY
TRBV5-6	11	TRBJ1-2	ASSTTPNYGYT
TRBV7-2	9	TRBJ2-3	ASSVTDTQY
TRBV4-2	14	TRBJ2-7	ASSQERTSGGYEQY
TRBV19	13	TRBJ1-4	ASSPTGTGTEKLF
TRBV9	13	TRBJ2-7	ASSETPAVNYEQY
TRBV4-1	13	TRBJ2-1	ASSQDLSSYNEQF
TRBV7-6	13	TRBJ2-1	ASSLEQGAVWEQF
TRBV28	14	TRBJ2-7	ASSLRGGQGTYEQY
TRBV5-4	12	TRBJ2-3	ASSLRGITDTQY
TRBV4-1	13	TRBJ1-1	ASSPRSQMNTEAF
TRBV7-2	13	TRBJ2-1	ASSLNGMVYNEQF
TRBV5-6	14	TRBJ2-2	ASSLGTDIPNGELF
TRBV10-3	14	TRBJ2-7	AISGVGDYNSYEQY
TRBV27	13	TRBJ1-1	ASSLGTGLGTEAF
TRBV19	12	TRBJ1-6	ASSIGQSDSPLH
TRBV11-2	11	TRBJ2-2	ASSPGLPGELF
TRBV19	13	TRBJ1-2	ASSARAPGVDGYT
TRBV27	12	TRBJ1-2	ASSPSGQGYGYT
TRBV9	15	TRBJ2-2	ASSVPGTQANTGELF